This TCR beta chain was obtained from a study of response to subunit inactivated influenza vaccine (dated by TCRdb to between 2017 and 2018). Looking at the study overall: To follow how T cells responded to a trivalent subunit inactivated influenza vaccine, the researchers relied on deep quantitative profiling of the T cell receptor repertoire.

Overall study outcomes, separate from this receptor: It was suggested by the authors that each seasonal influenza vaccination may recruit only a limited number of new T cells.

The library was prepared using RT-PCR. TCRdb names Illumina HiSeq 2500 as the instrument used. TCRdb reworked the public reads: Q25 trimming with fastp, MiXCR clone assembly, productive beta chains retained. Records with the same CDR3 protein are collapsed into one entry carrying the most frequent genes and DNA. Within this sample are about 520,000 distinct CDR3 sequences, with less than 7.5% of them counted one time only. The ten largest clonotypes hold roughly 13% of the sample. Comment on this clonotype: The clone's antigen remains unknown. At one end, the junction sequence differs from germline, possibly due to a read error.

CDR1 and CDR2, looked up from the germline V gene (reference sequence), are LGHDT and YNNKEL. The CDR3, cysteine through phenylalanine, is 14 amino acids long. Here the CDR3 DNA is all that survives: 42 bases in frame from base 1. Sequencing used PBMCs from blood, obtained less than 25 months after vaccination. This TCR came from a man between 50 and 69 years old who received an inactivated influenza vaccine. Donor details come from another sample of the same person, matched by shared clones. The chain uses TRBV3-1 and TRBJ1-5; the D gene remains uncertain. In nucleotides, the sequence is TGTACCAGCAGCCAAGATCCGGGCTCTCAGCCCCAGCATTTT. It translates to CTSSQDPGSQPQHF.